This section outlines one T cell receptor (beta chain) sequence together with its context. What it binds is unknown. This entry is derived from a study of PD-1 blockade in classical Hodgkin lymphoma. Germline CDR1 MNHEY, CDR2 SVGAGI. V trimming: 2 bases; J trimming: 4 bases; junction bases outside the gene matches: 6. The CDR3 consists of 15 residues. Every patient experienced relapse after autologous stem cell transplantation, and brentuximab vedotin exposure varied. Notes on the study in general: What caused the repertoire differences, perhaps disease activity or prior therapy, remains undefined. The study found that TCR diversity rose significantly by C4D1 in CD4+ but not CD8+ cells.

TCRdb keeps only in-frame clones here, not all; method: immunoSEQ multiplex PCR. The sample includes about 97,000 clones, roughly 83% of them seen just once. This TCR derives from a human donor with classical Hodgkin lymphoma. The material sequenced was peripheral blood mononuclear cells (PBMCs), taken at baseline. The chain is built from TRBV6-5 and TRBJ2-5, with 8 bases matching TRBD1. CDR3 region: CASSYKGDRRETQYF. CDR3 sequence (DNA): TGTGCCAGCAGTTACAAGGGGGACAGGAGAGAGACCCAGTACTTC.